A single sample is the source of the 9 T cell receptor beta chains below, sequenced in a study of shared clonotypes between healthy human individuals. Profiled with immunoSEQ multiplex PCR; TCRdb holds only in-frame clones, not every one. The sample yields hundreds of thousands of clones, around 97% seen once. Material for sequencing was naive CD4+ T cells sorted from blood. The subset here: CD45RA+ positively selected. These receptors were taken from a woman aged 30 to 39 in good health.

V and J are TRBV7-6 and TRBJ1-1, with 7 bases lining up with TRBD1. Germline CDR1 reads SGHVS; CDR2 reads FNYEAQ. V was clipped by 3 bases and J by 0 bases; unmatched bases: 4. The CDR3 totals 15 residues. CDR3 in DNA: TGTGCCAGCAGCTTGATGACAGGGTTGAACACTGAAGCTTTCTTT. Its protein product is CASSLMTGLNTEAFF.

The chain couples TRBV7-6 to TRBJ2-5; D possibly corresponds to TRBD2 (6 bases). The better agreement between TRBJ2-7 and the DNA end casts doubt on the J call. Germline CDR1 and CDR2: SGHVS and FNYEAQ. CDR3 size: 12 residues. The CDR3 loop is CAISDYSYEQYF. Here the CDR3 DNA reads TGTGCCATCTCGGACTACTCCTACGAGCAGTACTTC.

The CDR3 nucleotides read TGCGCCAGCAGCCCCACTAGCGGGAGACCCACCGGGGAGCTGTTTTTT. It encodes CASSPTSGRPTGELFF. The V call is TRBV5-1, the J call TRBJ2-2; 11 bases are shared with TRBD2. V shed 4 bases and J 4 bases; nucleotides not matched to a gene: 6. This CDR3 is 16 amino acids long. Germline lookup yields CDR1 SGHRS and CDR2 YFSETQ.

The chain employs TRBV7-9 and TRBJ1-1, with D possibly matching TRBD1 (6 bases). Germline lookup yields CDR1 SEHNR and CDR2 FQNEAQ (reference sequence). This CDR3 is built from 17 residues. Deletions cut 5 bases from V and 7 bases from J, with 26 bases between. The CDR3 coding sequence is TGTGCCAGCAGCCCGAATCGATGGGACACACACCAATTTGAAGCTTTCTTT. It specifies CASSPNRWDTHQFEAFF.

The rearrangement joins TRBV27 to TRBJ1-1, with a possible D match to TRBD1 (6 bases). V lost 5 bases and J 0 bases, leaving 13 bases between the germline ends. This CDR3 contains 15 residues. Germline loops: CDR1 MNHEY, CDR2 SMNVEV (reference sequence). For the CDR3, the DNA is TGTGCCAGCAGTCAGGGGAATGAGATGAACACTGAAGCTTTCTTT. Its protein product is CASSQGNEMNTEAFF.

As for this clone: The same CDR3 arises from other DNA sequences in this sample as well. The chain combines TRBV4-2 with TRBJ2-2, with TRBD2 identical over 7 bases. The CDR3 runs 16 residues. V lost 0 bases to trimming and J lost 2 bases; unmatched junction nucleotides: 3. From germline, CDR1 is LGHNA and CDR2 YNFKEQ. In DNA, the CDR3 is TGTGCCAGCAGCCAAGAAGGGAGGGCCAACACCGGGGAGCTGTTTTTT. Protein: CASSQEGRANTGELFF.

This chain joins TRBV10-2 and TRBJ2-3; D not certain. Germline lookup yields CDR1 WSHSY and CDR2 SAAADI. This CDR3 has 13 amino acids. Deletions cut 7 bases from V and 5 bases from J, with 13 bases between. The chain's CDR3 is CASKPYGGDTQYF. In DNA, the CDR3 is TGCGCCAGCAAACCCTATGGTGGAGATACGCAGTATTTT.

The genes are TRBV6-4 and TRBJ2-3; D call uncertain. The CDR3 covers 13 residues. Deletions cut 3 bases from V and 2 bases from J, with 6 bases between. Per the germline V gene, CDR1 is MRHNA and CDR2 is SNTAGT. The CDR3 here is CASSEEFTDTQYF. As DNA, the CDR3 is TGTGCCAGCAGTGAGGAGTTCACAGATACGCAGTATTTT.

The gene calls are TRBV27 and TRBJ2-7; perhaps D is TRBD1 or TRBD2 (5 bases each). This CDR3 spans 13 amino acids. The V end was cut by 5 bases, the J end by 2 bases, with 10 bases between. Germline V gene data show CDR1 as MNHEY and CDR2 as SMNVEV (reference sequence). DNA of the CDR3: TGTGCCAGCAGTAGGGACGTACCCTACGAGCAGTACTTC. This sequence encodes CASSRDVPYEQYF.